The 21 T cell receptor beta chains listed next were all sequenced from one sample in a study of blood T cell repertoires in COVID-19. Profiling relied on immunoSEQ multiplex PCR, and the TCRdb table lists in-frame clones only, not all of them. The sample lists some 200,000 clones, roughly four fifths occurring once. Material for sequencing was PBMCs or T cells enriched from blood (not recorded which). The receptors were sampled from a woman between 50 and 59 years old who had been exposed to COVID-19.

V usage is TRBV30 and J usage is TRBJ2-5; 7 positions match TRBD2. V dropped 0 bases and J dropped 5; count of bases not matched to a gene: 3. CDR1 GTSNPN and CDR2 SVGIG come from the germline V gene (reference sequence). CDR3 size: 13 residues. The CDR3 here is CAWSVNGGETQYF. The DNA for the CDR3 is TGTGCCTGGAGTGTAAACGGGGGGGAGACCCAGTACTTC.

V and J are TRBV5-1 and TRBJ1-4; TRBD1 matches 8 bases. This CDR3 comprises 15 residues. J lost 0 bases, V lost 4 bases, and 2 bases had no gene match. CDR1 and CDR2 (germline): SGHRS, YFSETQ. The CDR3 loop is CASSPDRATNEKLFF. The CDR3 coding sequence is TGCGCCAGCAGCCCGGACAGGGCAACTAATGAAAAACTGTTTTTT.

CDR3 amino acids: CASSTGQGGNQPQHF. The CDR3 DNA is TGTGCCAGCAGCACCGGACAGGGGGGCAATCAGCCCCAGCATTTT. This chain links TRBV7-2 with TRBJ1-5; TRBD1 aligns across 10 bases. The CDR3 length is 15 residues. Germline V lookup: CDR1 SGHTA, CDR2 FQGNSA. V trimming: 5 bases; J trimming: 2 bases; junction bases outside the gene matches: 3.

The sample holds one count of this clone. The V gene is TRBV7-9, the J gene TRBJ1-2; 8 bases match TRBD1. This CDR3 region has 13 residues. CDR1 is SEHNR and CDR2 is FQNEAQ in the germline V gene (reference sequence). The junction had 2 bases not matched to a gene; V was cut back by 4 bases and J by 4 bases. This CDR3 reads CASSSGQGYGYTF. The CDR3 DNA follows: TGTGCCAGCAGCTCCGGACAGGGCTATGGCTACACCTTC. Drawing the rest from reference TRBV7-9 and TRBJ1-2, the complete variable domain is DTGVSQNPRHKITKRGQNVTFRCDPISEHNRLYWYRQTLGQGPEFLTYFQNEAQLEKSRLLSDRFSAERPKGSFSTLEIQRTEQGDSAMYLCASSSGQGYGYTFGSGTRLTVV.

This sequence joins TRBV28 and TRBJ1-2, with a possible D match to TRBD1 (6 bases). There are 14 residues in the CDR3. Germline V gene data show CDR1 as MDHEN and CDR2 as SYDVKM. Trimming removed 4 bases at V and 6 bases at J, with 15 bases between. CDR3: CASSSAPRQDGYTF. CDR3 nucleotides: TGTGCCAGCAGTTCGGCCCCTCGACAGGATGGCTACACCTTC.

The chain is built from TRBV30 and TRBJ2-1; 9 bases map to TRBD2. Germline V gene sequence: CDR1 GTSNPN, CDR2 SVGIG (reference sequence). The CDR3 runs 15 residues. J gave up 6 bases and V 6 bases, and 12 bases lay outside the gene matches. DNA for the CDR3: TGTGCCTGCCGTCCTAGGCGGGGGGGACTCAATGAGCAGTTCTTC. This translates into CACRPRRGGLNEQFF.

The rearrangement uses TRBV9 and TRBJ1-2, with 7 bases matching TRBD1. This CDR3 has 16 residues. The germline gives CDR1 SGDLS, CDR2 YYNGEE. The V gene end was trimmed by 4 bases and the J gene end by 3 bases; junction bases not matched to a gene: 12. CDR3 bases: TGTGCCAGCAGCCTGTCCGGGACAGCAACCTACTATGGCTACACCTTC. Amino acid sequence: CASSLSGTATYYGYTF.

In nucleotides, the CDR3 is TGTGCCAGCAGCTTAGTGGGGACAGGGAATTCACCCCTCCACTTT. This sequence encodes CASSLVGTGNSPLHF. V gene TRBV7-2 combines with J gene TRBJ1-6; 9 nucleotides match TRBD1. The CDR3 runs to 15 residues. With V trimmed by 1 base and J by 7 bases, 2 bases remained unmatched. CDR1 SGHTA and CDR2 FQGNSA come from the germline V gene.

The V and J genes are TRBV20-1 and TRBJ1-2, with a possible D match to TRBD1 (5 bases). V was cut by 3 bases and J by 7 bases, with 9 bases left in between. The germline CDR1 and CDR2 sequences are DFQATT and SNEGSKA (reference sequence). The CDR3 covers 11 residues. For the CDR3, the DNA is TGCAGTGCTAGCTGGGGGGGTGGCTACACCTTC. It translates to CSASWGGGYTF.

This chain joins TRBV2 and TRBJ1-1; TRBD1 agrees at 8 bases. Trimming at V came to 6 bases and at J to 3 bases, leaving 6 bases not matched to a gene. The CDR3 runs to 14 residues. CDR1 is SNHLY, CDR2 FYNNEI, per germline. CDR3 in amino acids: CASSQPDRDTEAFF. The CDR3 coding sequence is TGTGCCAGCAGCCAACCGGACAGGGACACTGAAGCTTTCTTT.

The CDR3 DNA is TGTGCCAGTTTACAGGGGGAGACCCAGTACTTC. Translated: CASLQGETQYF. The chain combines TRBV28 with TRBJ2-5, with 7 bases matching TRBD1. V was clipped by 9 bases and J by 5 bases; unmatched bases: 3. The CDR3 totals 11 residues. Looked up from germline, CDR1 is MDHEN and CDR2 is SYDVKM. Looking up the rest from reference TRBV28 and TRBJ2-5 gives the full variable domain: DVKVTQSSRYLVKRTGEKVFLECVQDMDHENMFWYRQDPGLGLRLIYFSYDVKMKEKGDIPEGYSVSREKKERFSLILESASTNQTSMYLCASLQGETQYFGPGTRLLVL.

The chain has TRBV5-1 and TRBJ2-1; 8 bases match TRBD2. Germline CDR1 is SGHRS and CDR2 is YFSETQ. This CDR3 is 15 amino acids long. The J segment lost 4 bases and the V segment lost 2 bases, leaving 5 bases of the junction unmatched. In DNA, the CDR3 is TGCGCCAGCAGCTTAGCGGGGGATTCGTACAATGAGCAGTTCTTC. This codes for CASSLAGDSYNEQFF.

The chain joins TRBV27 to TRBJ1-5; D gene ambiguous. This CDR3 region has 17 residues. V lost 4 bases and J lost 7, with 23 bases in between. The germline CDR1 and CDR2 sequences are MNHEY and SMNVEV (reference sequence). CDR3 sequence: CASSSFRPDDFTQPQHF. The DNA of the CDR3 is TGTGCCAGCAGTTCCTTTCGGCCTGACGACTTCACCCAGCCCCAGCATTTT.

The gene calls are TRBV9 and TRBJ2-3; a weak D match, TRBD2 (5 bases). Trimming stripped 0 bases from V and 6 bases from J, with 14 bases between. The germline gives CDR1 SGDLS, CDR2 YYNGEE. This CDR3 is built from 15 residues. CDR3 sequence reads: CASSVGSRGRDTQYF. CDR3 nucleotides: TGTGCCAGCAGCGTAGGATCCCGGGGAAGGGATACGCAGTATTTT.

The rearrangement uses TRBV5-1 and TRBJ2-3; a weak D match, TRBD2 (6 bases). CDR1 SGHRS and CDR2 YFSETQ come from the germline V gene. Trimming stripped 0 bases from V and 0 bases from J, with 11 bases between. CDR3 size: 16 residues. CDR3 sequence: CASSLAGSASTDTQYF. CDR3 bases: TGCGCCAGCAGCTTGGCCGGGAGTGCTAGCACAGATACGCAGTATTTT. Full variable domain (outside the CDR3, taken from reference TRBV5-1 and TRBJ2-3): KAGVTQTPRYLIKTRGQQVTLSCSPISGHRSVSWYQQTPGQGLQFLFEYFSETQRNKGNFPGRFSGRQFSNSRSEMNVSTLELGDSALYLCASSLAGSASTDTQYFGPGTRLTVL.

The J gene is TRBJ2-3, the V gene TRBV7-9, with 9 nucleotides matching TRBD1. CDR3 length: 15 residues. The V segment lost 5 bases and the J segment 6 bases; nucleotides outside the gene matches: 9. Germline V gene lookup returns CDR1 SEHNR and CDR2 FQNEAQ (reference sequence). The CDR3 sequence is CASSQLGQGGDTQYF. The CDR3 bases are TGTGCCAGCAGCCAATTGGGACAGGGTGGCGATACGCAGTATTTT.

The chain recombines TRBV9 with TRBJ1-1; 8 bases align to TRBD1. CDR1 is SGDLS and CDR2 is YYNGEE in the germline V gene. CDR3 length equals 17 residues. Trimming at V came to 4 bases and at J to 2 bases, leaving 13 bases not matched to a gene. The CDR3 is CASSPRGQVGGNTEAFF. In nucleotides, the CDR3 is TGTGCCAGCAGCCCCCGGGGACAGGTCGGTGGAAACACTGAAGCTTTCTTT.

This sequence joins TRBV27 and TRBJ1-5; possible D gene TRBD1, 5 bases. Deletions cut 2 bases from V and 6 bases from J, with 11 bases between. CDR1 is MNHEY and CDR2 is SMNVEV in the germline V gene (reference sequence). This CDR3 has 14 residues. For the CDR3, the DNA is TGTGCCAGCAGTTTAACGGGGGGAGGTCAGCCCCAGCATTTT. As protein: CASSLTGGGQPQHF.

The chain has TRBV5-1 and TRBJ2-1; D possibly corresponds to TRBD1 (6 bases). The germline V gene encodes CDR1 SGHRS and CDR2 YFSETQ. The V end lost 0 bases, the J end lost 0 bases, and 10 bases lay between the germline ends. The CDR3 has 16 residues. The CDR3 loop is CASSLGQGSSYNEQFF. CDR3 in DNA: TGCGCCAGCAGCTTGGGGCAGGGGAGCTCCTACAATGAGCAGTTCTTC.

The chain recombines TRBV6-1 with TRBJ1-5; the match to TRBD1 covers 8 bases. V lost 4 bases and J lost 10; bases outside the gene matches: 6. The length of the CDR3 is 13 residues. Germline V gene sequence: CDR1 MNHNS, CDR2 SASEGT. The DNA of the CDR3 is TGTGCCAGCAGTGGGACAGGGAAACTCCCCCAGCATTTT. Translation gives CASSGTGKLPQHF.

The gene calls are TRBV30 and TRBJ2-3, with D hard to call. The CDR3 extends over 12 amino acids. The germline V gene has CDR1 GTSNPN and CDR2 SVGIG (reference sequence). Between the trimmed V and J ends, which lost 0 bases and 5 bases, there was a span of 6 bases. In DNA, the CDR3 is TGTGCCTGGAGTGTTACCGGAGATACGCAGTATTTT. It encodes CAWSVTGDTQYF.